A single sample gave rise to the 28 T cell receptor beta chains below, sequenced in a study of PD-L1 blockade in urothelial cancer. Indicated time point: pretreatment peripheral blood. Profiled with immunoSEQ multiplex PCR; TCRdb holds only in-frame clones, not every one. The sample records 130,000 or so clones, about 81% being singletons. This specimen was PBMCs, taken around atezolizumab (anti-PD-L1) treatment. These TCRs come from a man in his fifties with urothelial cancer.

The chain couples TRBV2 to TRBJ2-7; D unresolved. The CDR3 is 13 amino acids. The ends were cut back, 6 bases at V and 3 bases at J, with 12 bases in the middle. Germline V gene data show CDR1 as SNHLY and CDR2 as FYNNEI. The CDR3 DNA sequence: TGTGCCAGCAGGGGCGAAGTCGTCTACGAGCAGTACTTC. Its translation: CASRGEVVYEQYF.

This clone was seen a single time. V usage is TRBV6-1 and J usage is TRBJ1-5; possible D gene TRBD1, 6 bases. The CDR3 length is 15 residues. The germline CDR1 and CDR2 sequences are MNHNS and SASEGT. V gave up 2 bases and J gave up 3 bases, with 11 bases separating them. CDR3 nucleotides: TGTGCCAGCAGTGAACAACAGGGAATCAATCAGCCCCAGCATTTT. Amino acid sequence: CASSEQQGINQPQHF.

The chain links TRBV5-4 to TRBJ2-7; tentatively, D is TRBD2 (5 bases). The CDR3 contains 14 residues. Germline V lookup: CDR1 SGHNT, CDR2 YYREEE (reference sequence). The V gene lost 4 bases and the J gene lost 5 bases, with 16 bases spanning the gap. Here the CDR3 reads CASSRTALGHEQYF. The CDR3 bases are TGTGCCAGCAGCCGGACCGCACTAGGCCACGAGCAGTACTTC.

This rearrangement joins TRBV10-3 to TRBJ2-7; 9 bases align to TRBD2. This CDR3 has 15 amino acids. The germline V gene encodes CDR1 ENHRY and CDR2 SYGVKD. The junction had 9 bases not matched to a gene; V was cut back by 3 bases and J by 6 bases. The CDR3 DNA follows: TGTGCCATCAGTGACTGGGAGCGGGAGGAGGGCGAGCAGTACTTC. This sequence encodes CAISDWEREEGEQYF.

About this clone: Different DNA sequences within this sample yield the same CDR3. The chain recombines TRBV2 with TRBJ1-1; the D is unclear. The V gene's germline CDR1 is SNHLY and CDR2 FYNNEI. This CDR3 has 13 amino acids. V was trimmed by 3 bases and J by 1 base, leaving 6 bases between them. The CDR3 coding sequence is TGTGCCAGCAGTGATTTTCGGAACACTGAAGCTTTCTTT. Its translation is CASSDFRNTEAFF.

The chain has TRBV15 and TRBJ2-1; D perhaps matches TRBD2 (6 bases). Germline assignment: CDR1 LNHNV and CDR2 YYDKDF (reference sequence). V shed 1 base and J shed 2 bases, with 6 bases lying between them. This CDR3 region has 14 residues. The CDR3 coding sequence is TGTGCCACCAGCAGAGGGAGGGCCTACAATGAGCAGTTCTTC. This encodes CATSRGRAYNEQFF.

V usage is TRBV4-2 and J usage is TRBJ1-4, with D maybe TRBD1 (6 bases). The length of the CDR3 is 16 residues. The germline gives CDR1 LGHNA, CDR2 YNFKEQ. Deletions cut 0 bases from V and 5 bases from J, with 13 bases between. The CDR3 DNA is TGTGCCAGCAGCCAAGATTACGGGACAAAGAATGAAAAACTGTTTTTT. It translates to CASSQDYGTKNEKLFF.

The J gene is TRBJ1-2, the V gene TRBV5-1; no clear D. This CDR3 contains 15 residues. V dropped 3 bases and J dropped 0 bases, with 12 bases sitting between them. The germline V gene has CDR1 SGHRS and CDR2 YFSETQ. As DNA, the CDR3 is TGCGCCAGCAGCTCCCGGGAGCTAGCTAACTATGGCTACACCTTC. Its translation is CASSSRELANYGYTF.

In nucleotides, the CDR3 is TGTGCCTGGAGTGGGAGGGGACTAGCGGGCGCGGTTTTCTACGAGCAGTACTTC. The encoded protein is CAWSGRGLAGAVFYEQYF. The chain uses TRBV30 and TRBJ2-7; 12 bases are shared with TRBD2. Germline V gives CDR1 GTSNPN, CDR2 SVGIG (reference sequence). The V and J ends lost 1 base and 3 bases, in that order; junction bases with no gene match: 13. This CDR3 is built from 18 residues.

This clone came up many times. The gene calls are TRBV7-9 and TRBJ1-4; 7 positions agree with TRBD1. This CDR3 region has 15 residues. Trimming removed 5 bases from V and 4 bases from J; junction bases left unmatched: 7. Germline V lookup: CDR1 SEHNR, CDR2 FQNEAQ (reference sequence). CDR3 region: CASSARTGINEKLFF. The CDR3 DNA is TGTGCCAGCAGCGCCCGGACAGGAATTAATGAAAAACTGTTTTTT.

The chain joins TRBV2 to TRBJ2-3, with TRBD2 matching over 8 bases. CDR1 is SNHLY, CDR2 FYNNEI, per germline. Trimming cost V 10 bases and J 6 bases; bases outside gene matches: 21. The CDR3 extends over 17 amino acids. The CDR3 region is CAIPPPKSGRAGDTQYF. Here the CDR3 DNA reads TGTGCCATCCCGCCCCCCAAAAGCGGGAGAGCGGGGGATACGCAGTATTTT.

The genes are TRBV27 and TRBJ2-1, with D possibly being TRBD1 (8 bases). The germline V and J ends were trimmed by 3 bases and 6 bases, with 15 bases remaining between them. The germline CDR1 and CDR2 sequences are MNHEY and SMNVEV (reference sequence). The CDR3 consists of 15 residues. The DNA of the CDR3 is TGTGCCAGCAGTTTCCGGACAGGGAGGGTCAATGAGCAGTTCTTC. Translated: CASSFRTGRVNEQFF.

The V gene is TRBV11-2, the J gene TRBJ1-3, with D possibly being TRBD1 (6 bases). Germline lookup yields CDR1 SGHAT and CDR2 FQNNGV. V was pared by 0 bases and J by 0 bases, with 6 bases between. The CDR3 runs to 15 residues. The CDR3 coding sequence is TGTGCCAGCAGCTTAGAAGGGGGCTCTGGAAACACCATATATTTT. Translation gives CASSLEGGSGNTIYF.

This clone has a handful of counts. The gene calls are TRBV6-1 and TRBJ2-3; 11 nucleotides agree with TRBD2. CDR3 length: 14 residues. With V trimmed by 4 bases and J by 4 bases, 1 base remained unmatched. Germline assignment: CDR1 MNHNS and CDR2 SASEGT. The CDR3 coding sequence is TGTGCCAGCAGTGTAGCGGGAGGGTCAGATACGCAGTATTTT. This encodes CASSVAGGSDTQYF.

This chain uses TRBV29-1 with TRBJ2-7; no clear D. This CDR3 is built from 11 residues. The germline gives CDR1 SQVTM, CDR2 ANQGSEA. V shed 4 bases and J shed 1 base, with 5 bases lying between them. The CDR3: CSVGQSYEQYF. The CDR3 nucleotides read TGCAGCGTTGGCCAGTCCTACGAGCAGTACTTC.

This clone was counted a single time. The chain has TRBV7-3 and TRBJ2-5; TRBD1 aligns across 8 bases. Germline V gene data show CDR1 as SGHTA and CDR2 as FQGTGA. V gave up 2 bases and J gave up 5 bases; unmatched junction bases: 7. CDR3 length equals 15 residues. The CDR3, as DNA: TGTGCCAGCAGCTTATACCCAGGGGGCTGGGAGACCCAGTACTTC. Translated, it gives CASSLYPGGWETQYF.

The chain carries TRBV30 and TRBJ2-1; 10 bases line up with TRBD2. Germline V CDR1 and CDR2: GTSNPN, SVGIG (reference sequence). This CDR3 spans 16 amino acids. V was clipped by 3 bases and J by 5 bases; unmatched bases: 10. CDR3 sequence (DNA): TGTGCCTGGAGGGGGACCAGGCTAGCGGGAGACAATGAGCAGTTCTTC. This encodes CAWRGTRLAGDNEQFF.

The chain has TRBV5-5 and TRBJ2-7; D remains unclear. Germline V lookup: CDR1 SGHKS, CDR2 YYEKEE (reference sequence). The CDR3 loop spans 11 amino acids. The V end lost 2 bases, the J end lost 4 bases, and 4 bases lay between the germline ends. The DNA for the CDR3 is TGTGCCAGCAGCTTCGAGTACGAGCAGTACTTC. Translating gives CASSFEYEQYF.

In its sample, this clone was seen once. This chain joins TRBV5-4 and TRBJ2-4; D gene ambiguous. CDR3 length: 15 amino acids. The V gene's germline CDR1 is SGHNT and CDR2 YYREEE (reference sequence). Trimming took off 0 bases at V and 3 bases at J, with 10 bases between the two ends. The DNA of the CDR3 is TGTGCCAGCAGCTTGGCTACAGTCAGCAAAAACATTCAGTACTTC. Translation gives CASSLATVSKNIQYF.

The rearrangement uses TRBV28 and TRBJ2-7; possible D gene TRBD1, 6 bases. The germline gives CDR1 MDHEN, CDR2 SYDVKM. The V and J ends lost 5 bases and 4 bases respectively, with 21 bases between them. The CDR3 totals 16 residues. In DNA, the CDR3 is TGTGCCAGCAGTCGGGGTCAGGGGCGACCCGGGTACGAGCAGTACTTC. Protein: CASSRGQGRPGYEQYF. The variable domain in full, completed from reference TRBV28 and TRBJ2-7, reads DVKVTQSSRYLVKRTGEKVFLECVQDMDHENMFWYRQDPGLGLRLIYFSYDVKMKEKGDIPEGYSVSREKKERFSLILESASTNQTSMYLCASSRGQGRPGYEQYFGPGTRLTVT.

The J gene is TRBJ2-5, the V gene TRBV2, with D perhaps TRBD1 (8 bases). Germline loops: CDR1 SNHLY, CDR2 FYNNEI. V was trimmed by 6 bases and J by 4 bases, leaving 18 bases between them. The CDR3 totals 15 residues. In DNA, the CDR3 is TGTGCCAGCAGCCATACAGGGGGGGCGGGAGAGACCCAGTACTTC. Translated, it gives CASSHTGGAGETQYF.

The rearrangement joins TRBV7-9 to TRBJ2-5; TRBD1 is a possible D gene (5 bases). In germline, CDR1 is SEHNR, CDR2 FQNEAQ (reference sequence). CDR3 length: 15 residues. V lost 1 base, J lost 3 bases, and 12 bases lay in between. The CDR3 nucleotides are TGTGCCAGCAGCTTAGAAGGGGCAGGGAAAGAGACCCAGTACTTC. It encodes CASSLEGAGKETQYF. The entire variable domain, with the rest obtained from reference TRBV7-9 and TRBJ2-5, is as follows: DTGVSQNPRHKITKRGQNVTFRCDPISEHNRLYWYRQTLGQGPEFLTYFQNEAQLEKSRLLSDRFSAERPKGSFSTLEIQRTEQGDSAMYLCASSLEGAGKETQYFGPGTRLLVL.

V usage is TRBV6-5 and J usage is TRBJ1-2; weak D call: TRBD1 (6 bases). V lost 4 bases, J lost 3 bases, and 15 bases lay in between. This CDR3 region has 15 residues. Germline CDR1 and CDR2: MNHEY and SVGAGI. The CDR3 DNA reads as TGTGCCAGCAGTTTACTAGGGGGGGAGGACTATGGCTACACCTTC. Protein: CASSLLGGEDYGYTF.

This chain joins TRBV2 and TRBJ1-2, with TRBD1 matching 7 bases. Per the germline V gene, CDR1 is SNHLY and CDR2 is FYNNEI. J gave up 8 bases and V 6 bases, and 9 bases lay outside the gene matches. The CDR3 totals 13 residues. The CDR3 loop is CASRMGQIPGYTF. CDR3 DNA: TGTGCCAGCAGGATGGGACAGATTCCCGGCTACACCTTC.

The chain couples TRBV18 to TRBJ2-7, with D possibly matching TRBD2 (6 bases). The germline gives CDR1 KGHSH, CDR2 LQKENI. The CDR3 is 14 residues long. Trimming left V 3 bases short and J 6 bases short, with 15 bases between. The CDR3: CASSPTGGAGEQYF. For the CDR3, the DNA is TGTGCCAGCTCACCGACTGGTGGAGCGGGCGAGCAGTACTTC.

V is TRBV4-2 and J is TRBJ2-6, with a weak D call TRBD1 (6 bases). The CDR3 totals 17 residues. In germline, CDR1 is LGHNA, CDR2 YNFKEQ. The V end lost 4 bases, the J end lost 2 bases, and 15 bases lay between the germline ends. The CDR3 spells CASSLGYEGAGANVLTF. The CDR3 DNA sequence: TGTGCCAGCAGCCTAGGGTACGAGGGGGCTGGGGCCAACGTCCTGACTTTC.

The chain uses TRBV7-3 and TRBJ2-3; D may be TRBD2 (6 bases). Trimming stripped 5 bases from V and 0 bases from J, with 9 bases between. In germline, CDR1 is SGHTA, CDR2 FQGTGA. The CDR3 loop spans 14 amino acids. The CDR3 nucleotides read TGTGCCAGCAGCCTCGGGACTAGCACAGATACGCAGTATTTT. Translation: CASSLGTSTDTQYF.

CDR3 sequence: CASCPGQGFNEKLFF. In DNA form, the CDR3 reads TGCGCCAGCTGCCCTGGACAGGGGTTTAATGAAAAACTGTTTTTT. V usage is TRBV5-1 and J usage is TRBJ1-4, with 9 bases fitting TRBD1. Germline V CDR1 and CDR2: SGHRS, YFSETQ. This CDR3 has 15 amino acids. The junction had 8 bases not matched to a gene; V was cut back by 7 bases and J by 4 bases.